The TCR beta chain described here comes from a study of blood T cell repertoires in COVID-19. For the study at large: The analysed material was cDNA or gDNA that came from T cells, B-cell-depleted T cells, or PBMCs.

The germline V gene encodes CDR1 MNHEY and CDR2 SVGAGI. V lost 6 bases, J lost 3 bases, and 5 bases stayed unmatched. The CDR3 sequence is 14 residues long. In the source study's methods: Amplification with reference gene primers provided the estimates of nucleated cell counts. Sequencing was performed with immunoSEQ multiplex PCR; in TCRdb, only in-frame clones are kept and a portion is missing. V, J and clone size derive from that table, while D and trimming were established from the DNA sequence. The sample lists 60,000 to 85,000 clones; around 85% were seen once. Sequencing was done on a sample of peripheral blood. This rearrangement joins TRBV6-5 to TRBJ1-5, with 7 bases matching TRBD1. This TCR derives from a man in his forties or fifties with active COVID-19. The CDR3 DNA is TGTGCCAGCAGGAAGGACAGGTTCAATCAGCCCCAGCATTTT. Protein product: CASRKDRFNQPQHF.